This T cell receptor (beta chain) was obtained from a study of cytomegalovirus exposure and HLA in healthy donors. Study-wide results and caveats: Relative to equally common others, HLA-associated TCR beta chains showed greater clonal expansion in a later analysis. An assumption of roughly uniform sequencing depth across donors underlay the presence/absence analyses. A few V segments could not be told apart, such as TRBV6-2 and TRBV6-3, and were left out.

This CDR3 has 16 residues. Germline CDR1 SGHTA, CDR2 FQGNSA. Deletions cut 2 bases from V and 1 base from J, with 14 bases between. A word on this clone: Its antigen remains unidentified. Lacking the conserved final phenylalanine or tryptophan, this CDR3 likely reflects a read error.

The study ran its PCR with 60 Vbeta and 13 Jbeta primers. This table comes from immunoSEQ multiplex PCR, and its TCRdb copy is limited to in-frame clones, with some not included. Counted here are around 130,000 clones, around three fifths occurring once; the ten biggest clones make up around 2%. The V and J genes are TRBV7-2 and TRBJ1-1; D remains unclear. Input material: PBMCs. This clonotype was sampled from a male donor in good health and CMV-seronegative. The CDR3 reads CASSLLLWTANTEAFS. The CDR3, as DNA: TGTGCCAGCAGCTTACTCCTTTGGACTGCGAACACTGAAGCTTTCTCT.